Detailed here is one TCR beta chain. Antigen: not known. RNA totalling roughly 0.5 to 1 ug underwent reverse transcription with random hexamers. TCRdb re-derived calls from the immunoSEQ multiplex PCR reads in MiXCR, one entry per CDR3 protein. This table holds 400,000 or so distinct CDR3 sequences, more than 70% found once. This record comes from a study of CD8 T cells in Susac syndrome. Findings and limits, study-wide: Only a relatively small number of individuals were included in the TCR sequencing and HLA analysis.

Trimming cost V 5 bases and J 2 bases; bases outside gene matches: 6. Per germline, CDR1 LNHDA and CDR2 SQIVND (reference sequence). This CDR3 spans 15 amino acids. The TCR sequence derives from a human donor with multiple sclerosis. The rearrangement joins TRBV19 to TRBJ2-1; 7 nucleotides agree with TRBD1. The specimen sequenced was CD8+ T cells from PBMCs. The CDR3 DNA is TGTGCCAGTAGTTTGGGACAGAGCACCTACAATGAGCAGTTCTTC. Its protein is CASSLGQSTYNEQFF.